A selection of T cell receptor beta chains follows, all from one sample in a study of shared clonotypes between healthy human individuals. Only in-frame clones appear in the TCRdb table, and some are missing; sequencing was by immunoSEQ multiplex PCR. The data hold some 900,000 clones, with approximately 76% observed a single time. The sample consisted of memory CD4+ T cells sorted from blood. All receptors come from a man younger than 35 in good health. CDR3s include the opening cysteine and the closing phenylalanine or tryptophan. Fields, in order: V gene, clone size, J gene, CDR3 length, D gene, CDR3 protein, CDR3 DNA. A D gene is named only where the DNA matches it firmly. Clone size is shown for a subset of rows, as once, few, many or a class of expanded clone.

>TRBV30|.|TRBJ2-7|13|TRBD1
CAWSHGQGREQYF
TGTGCCTGGAGCCACGGACAGGGTCGGGAGCAGTACTTC
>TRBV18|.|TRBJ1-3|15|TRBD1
CASSPETGFGNTIYF
TGTGCCAGCTCACCAGAGACAGGGTTTGGAAACACCATATATTTT
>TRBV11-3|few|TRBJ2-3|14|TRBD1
CASSLQGAGDTQYF
TGTGCCAGCAGCTTACAGGGGGCAGGGGATACGCAGTATTTT
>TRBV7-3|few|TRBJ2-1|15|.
CASSPDGTVYNEQFF
TGTGCCAGCAGCCCTGATGGCACCGTATACAATGAGCAGTTCTTC
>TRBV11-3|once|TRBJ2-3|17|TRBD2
CASSLGGTGKPTDTQYF
TGTGCCAGCAGCCTGGGAGGGACTGGCAAGCCCACAGATACGCAGTATTTT
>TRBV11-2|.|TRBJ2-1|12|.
CASSLDRNEQFF
TGTGCCAGCAGCTTAGACAGGAATGAGCAGTTCTTC
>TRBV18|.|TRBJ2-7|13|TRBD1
CASSADRGNEQYF
TGTGCCAGCTCCGCGGACAGGGGCAACGAGCAGTACTTC
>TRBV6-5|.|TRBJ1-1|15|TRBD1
CASSPRTGRKTEAFF
TGTGCCAGCAGTCCCCGGACAGGGAGAAAGACTGAAGCTTTCTTT
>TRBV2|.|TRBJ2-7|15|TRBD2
CASSVFFGTSGEQYF
TGTGCCAGCAGTGTGTTTTTTGGGACTAGCGGTGAGCAGTACTTC
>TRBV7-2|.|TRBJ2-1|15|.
CASSLGADSYNEQFF
TGTGCCAGCAGCTTAGGAGCGGACTCCTACAATGAGCAGTTCTTC